The 12 T cell receptor beta chains below come from one sample, sequenced in a study of PD-L1 blockade in urothelial cancer. TCRdb keeps only in-frame clones here, not all; method: immunoSEQ multiplex PCR. The table includes around 40,000 clones, about four fifths detected once. The sequencing here drew on PBMCs, taken around atezolizumab (anti-PD-L1) treatment. The source is a man in his fifties or sixties with urothelial cancer.

The chain recombines TRBV19 with TRBJ2-7; D is unclear. Germline V gene data show CDR1 as LNHDA and CDR2 as SQIVND (reference sequence). CDR3 size: 14 residues. The V and J ends lost 5 bases and 4 bases respectively, with 15 bases between them. The CDR3 spells CASSLRVSGYEQYF. For the CDR3, the DNA is TGTGCCAGTAGTCTCCGGGTCTCTGGGTACGAGCAGTACTTC.

The chain employs TRBV30 and TRBJ1-2, with 12 bases aligning to TRBD1. Germline CDR1 and CDR2: GTSNPN and SVGIG (reference sequence). The CDR3 is made up of 16 amino acids. V shed 0 bases and J 7 bases; nucleotides not matched to a gene: 9. The CDR3 sequence is CAWSVPGQGADGGYTF. CDR3 sequence (DNA): TGTGCCTGGAGTGTACCGGGACAGGGGGCAGACGGTGGCTACACCTTC.

The V gene is TRBV6-1, the J gene TRBJ1-5, with D maybe TRBD1 (5 bases). From germline, CDR1 is MNHNS and CDR2 SASEGT. Trimming removed 3 bases at V and 1 base at J, with 22 bases between. The CDR3 has 19 residues. The CDR3 DNA is TGTGCCAGCAGTGACTTAACAGGAATGAATGGTGGAAGCAATCAGCCCCAGCATTTT. Protein: CASSDLTGMNGGSNQPQHF.

The chain joins TRBV14 to TRBJ1-3, with D unresolved. Looked up from germline, CDR1 is SGHDN and CDR2 is FVKESK. The CDR3 contains 16 residues. Between the trimmed V and J ends, which lost 4 bases and 4 bases, there was a span of 17 bases. The CDR3 nucleotides are TGTGCCAGCAGCCTTCGCGGAGGCATATTGGGAAACACCATATATTTT. The encoded protein is CASSLRGGILGNTIYF.

The J gene is TRBJ1-5, the V gene TRBV10-3, with D possibly matching TRBD1 (6 bases). From germline, CDR1 is ENHRY and CDR2 SYGVKD. Trimming took 3 bases from V and 3 from J, leaving 9 bases between them. This CDR3 comprises 14 residues. CDR3: CAISERQANQPQHF. The CDR3 DNA follows: TGTGCCATCAGTGAACGACAGGCCAATCAGCCCCAGCATTTT.

This chain connects TRBV19 to TRBJ1-2; 10 nucleotides align to TRBD1. This CDR3 has 15 residues. Germline trimming cut 1 base from V and 6 bases from J; bases unmatched to any gene: 5. CDR1 LNHDA and CDR2 SQIVND come from the germline V gene (reference sequence). CDR3: CASSIAGTGAHGYTF. CDR3 DNA: TGTGCCAGTAGTATAGCGGGGACAGGGGCCCATGGCTACACCTTC.

The rearrangement links TRBV9 to TRBJ2-2; D unresolved. V lost 4 bases, J lost 4 bases, and 20 bases lay in between. CDR3 length equals 17 residues. CDR1 and CDR2 from the germline V gene are SGDLS and YYNGEE. The CDR3 reads CASSPTHYPGSTGELFF. The CDR3 coding sequence is TGTGCCAGCAGCCCCACCCACTACCCCGGAAGCACCGGGGAGCTGTTTTTT.

The chain has TRBV7-9 and TRBJ1-1; 7 bases are a match to TRBD1. The ends lost 5 bases at V and 2 bases at J; junction bases unmatched: 2. There are 13 residues in the CDR3. Per germline, CDR1 SEHNR and CDR2 FQNEAQ (reference sequence). The CDR3 here is CASSGQVNTEAFF. The CDR3 nucleotides read TGTGCCAGCAGCGGACAGGTTAACACTGAAGCTTTCTTT.

The chain carries TRBV10-3 and TRBJ1-2; perhaps TRBD1 as D (6 bases). Trimming pared 0 bases from V and 3 bases from J, leaving 14 bases between. CDR1 ENHRY and CDR2 SYGVKD come from the germline V gene. The CDR3 totals 16 residues. CDR3 region: CAISESAAGAYYGYTF. In DNA form, the CDR3 reads TGTGCCATCAGTGAGTCGGCAGCAGGGGCTTACTATGGCTACACCTTC.

The chain links TRBV28 to TRBJ1-2; tentatively, D is TRBD1 (5 bases). V dropped 5 bases and J dropped 7 bases, with 14 bases sitting between them. The length of the CDR3 is 13 residues. The germline gives CDR1 MDHEN, CDR2 SYDVKM. CDR3 sequence (DNA): TGTGCCAGCAGTATCAGGGCCCCGACTGGCTACACCTTC. This encodes CASSIRAPTGYTF.

This chain links TRBV11-2 with TRBJ2-7; 11 bases are a match to TRBD2. V lost 5 bases, J lost 2 bases, and 2 bases stayed unmatched. The CDR3 contains 14 residues. Germline loops: CDR1 SGHAT, CDR2 FQNNGV. The CDR3 DNA reads as TGTGCCAGCAGCCTGGGACTAGCGGCCTACGAGCAGTACTTC. As protein: CASSLGLAAYEQYF.

The chain carries TRBV6-1 and TRBJ2-3; the match to TRBD2 covers 11 bases. The CDR3 sequence is 15 residues long. The germline V gene encodes CDR1 MNHNS and CDR2 SASEGT. The V and J ends lost 7 bases and 1 base, in that order; junction bases with no gene match: 4. CDR3 bases: TGTGCCAGCAAGCTAGCGGGGGGAGGCACAGATACGCAGTATTTT. Translation: CASKLAGGGTDTQYF.